These T cell receptor beta chains were read from a single sample in a study of blood T cell repertoires in COVID-19. Repertoires were generated with immunoSEQ multiplex PCR, while TCRdb's copy carries only in-frame clones and drops some. The sample contains some 85,000 clones, around three quarters of which appear only once. The source material was peripheral blood. These receptor sequences come from a woman over 75 with active or convalescent COVID-19. Each CDR3 is given with its conserved first and last residue. D genes are given only for firm matches. Only part of the rows carry a size: once, few, many, or a class if the clone is expanded.

V: TRBV5-1; D: TRBD1; J: TRBJ2-1; size: .; DNA: TGCGCCAGCAGCTCCACAGGGGGCAGCGATGAGCAGTTCTTC; CDR3: CASSSTGGSDEQFF
V: TRBV5-4; D: TRBD1; J: TRBJ2-3; size: .; DNA: TGTGCCAGCAGCTGGGATTCGACAGGGGGAGGGCGTGATACGCAGTATTTT; CDR3: CASSWDSTGGGRDTQYF
V: TRBV19; D: .; J: TRBJ1-5; size: .; DNA: TGTGCCAGTAGTATAGTAGGGGGAAATCAGCCCCAGCATTTT; CDR3: CASSIVGGNQPQHF
V: TRBV6-5; D: .; J: TRBJ1-6; size: .; DNA: TGTGCCAGCAGTTACTCGGGCCAGCACTCGGCACCCCTCCACTTT; CDR3: CASSYSGQHSAPLHF
V: TRBV27; D: TRBD1; J: TRBJ1-2; size: .; DNA: TGTGCCAGCAGTCTCTTTCCGACAGGGAGGGGCTACACCTTC; CDR3: CASSLFPTGRGYTF
V: TRBV6-2/TRBV6-3; D: .; J: TRBJ2-7; size: .; DNA: TGTGCCAGCGGCCGTACCTACGAGCAGTACTTC; CDR3: CASGRTYEQYF
V: TRBV7-7; D: TRBD2; J: TRBJ2-1; size: few; DNA: TGTGCTAGCAGCCCATTGGGGAGGGATTACAATGAGCAGTTCTTC; CDR3: CASSPLGRDYNEQFF
V: TRBV4-1; D: TRBD1; J: TRBJ1-2; size: .; DNA: TGCGCCAGCAGCTTCGACAGGGAAGACGCCTATGGCTACACCTTC; CDR3: CASSFDREDAYGYTF
V: TRBV19; D: .; J: TRBJ1-2; size: .; DNA: TGTGCCAGTTCTCATTTTCGAGGGGGAAGAGGGGACTATGGCTACACCTTC; CDR3: CASSHFRGGRGDYGYTF
V: TRBV29-1; D: .; J: TRBJ2-7; size: .; DNA: TGCAGCGTTGAATCCGGCAGTGCAGGCTACGAGCAGTACTTC; CDR3: CSVESGSAGYEQYF
V: TRBV30; D: TRBD1; J: TRBJ1-2; size: .; DNA: TGTGCCACAAACAGGGGAACTACTAACTATGGCTACACCTTC; CDR3: CATNRGTTNYGYTF
V: TRBV9; D: TRBD1; J: TRBJ1-3; size: .; DNA: TGTGCCAGCAGCGATCACAGGGGGGAGGGTGGAAACACCATATATTTT; CDR3: CASSDHRGEGGNTIYF
V: TRBV20-1; D: .; J: TRBJ2-5; size: .; DNA: TGCAGTGGGGAGGACCAAGAGACCCAGTACTTC; CDR3: CSGEDQETQYF
V: TRBV18; D: .; J: TRBJ1-1; size: .; DNA: TGTGCCAGCTCTTCGTTTCCGAACACTGAAGCTTTCTTT; CDR3: CASSSFPNTEAFF
V: TRBV7-2; D: .; J: TRBJ1-6; size: few; DNA: TGTGCCAGCAGCTTACAGGGTTATAATTCACCCCTCCACTTT; CDR3: CASSLQGYNSPLHF
V: TRBV19; D: TRBD1; J: TRBJ1-4; size: .; DNA: TGTGCCAGTAGTATTCGGACAGGCCTTTTGGGGGAAAAACTGTTTTTT; CDR3: CASSIRTGLLGEKLFF
V: TRBV19; D: TRBD1; J: TRBJ1-6; size: .; DNA: TGTGCCAGTAGTATCACAGGGGACTCACCCCTCCACTTT; CDR3: CASSITGDSPLHF
V: TRBV25-1; D: .; J: TRBJ1-1; size: .; DNA: TGTGCCAGCAGTGAATCCGCAGCTAGCTCGGAAGCTTTCTTT; CDR3: CASSESAASSEAFF